Listed below are T cell receptor beta chains from one sample, sequenced in a study of blood T cell repertoires in COVID-19. Sequencing was performed with immunoSEQ multiplex PCR; in TCRdb, only in-frame clones are kept and a portion is missing. The profile shows 240,000 or so clones, 87% of them singletons. Material: peripheral blood. The receptors originated from a man between 60 and 75 years old who had recovered from COVID-19. Each CDR3 is given with its conserved first and last residue. A D gene is named only where the DNA matches it firmly. Not every row has a clone size; where given, it reads once, few, many or a size class.

once	TRBV24-1	TRBJ2-1	TRBD1	CATSDAGTGGNEQFF	TGTGCCACCAGTGATGCCGGGACAGGGGGAAATGAGCAGTTCTTC
-	TRBV7-6	TRBJ2-3	TRBD2	CASRLAGGPSTDTQYF	TGTGCCAGCAGGCTAGCGGGGGGGCCTAGCACAGATACGCAGTATTTT
once	TRBV5-1	TRBJ2-7	-	CASSLPTYEQYF	TGCGCCAGCAGCTTGCCAACCTACGAGCAGTACTTC
-	TRBV5-1	TRBJ1-1	-	CASSFSGGWTEAFF	TGCGCCAGCAGCTTTTCGGGTGGATGGACTGAAGCTTTCTTT
-	TRBV2	TRBJ1-4	-	CASSGVAGMIFFF	TGTGCCAGCAGTGGAGTGGCAGGGATGATATTTTTTTTT
-	TRBV3-1/TRBV3-2	TRBJ2-3	-	CASKPRRSNPADTQYF	TGTGCCAGCAAGCCTCGTCGGAGCAACCCAGCAGATACGCAGTATTTT
-	TRBV5-1	TRBJ1-1	TRBD1	CASSLGTGPPNTEAFF	TGCGCCAGCAGCTTGGGGACAGGTCCGCCGAACACTGAAGCTTTCTTT
-	TRBV6-2/TRBV6-3	TRBJ2-5	TRBD2	CASSYGLAGGPSQETQYF	TGTGCCAGCAGTTACGGGCTAGCGGGGGGACCATCCCAAGAGACCCAGTACTTC
-	TRBV24-1	TRBJ2-1	TRBD1	CATSDPDPRDSNEQFF	TGTGCCACCAGTGACCCAGACCCTCGGGACAGCAATGAGCAGTTCTTC
-	TRBV18	TRBJ1-1	TRBD1	CASSPIQGAHTEAFF	TGTGCCAGCTCACCAATTCAGGGGGCGCACACTGAAGCTTTCTTT
-	TRBV24-1	TRBJ2-5	TRBD1	CATNDGTGQETQYF	TGTGCCACCAACGACGGGACAGGTCAAGAGACCCAGTACTTC
-	TRBV15	TRBJ2-3	TRBD1	CATSRGDRSSTDTQYF	TGTGCCACCAGCAGAGGGGACAGGAGTAGCACAGATACGCAGTATTTT
-	TRBV6-1	TRBJ1-2	-	CASSEPAWGPHGGYTF	TGTGCCAGCAGTGAACCCGCCTGGGGGCCTCACGGGGGCTACACCTTC
-	TRBV6-6	TRBJ1-1	-	CASRTMTRGMNTEAFF	TGTGCCAGCAGGACTATGACCAGGGGCATGAACACTGAAGCTTTCTTT
-	TRBV6-5	TRBJ1-4	-	CASSPYPGTNEKLFF	TGTGCCAGCAGTCCATATCCGGGAACTAATGAAAAACTGTTTTTT
-	TRBV28	TRBJ1-1	-	CASIAPGGSFGNRAFF	TGTGCCAGCATTGCTCCCGGAGGCTCCTTTGGAAATAGGGCTTTCTTT
-	TRBV5-1	TRBJ2-2	-	CASSLLGAVTGELFF	TGCGCCAGCAGCTTGTTGGGGGCGGTCACCGGGGAGCTGTTTTTT
once	TRBV9	TRBJ2-1	-	CASSSFGSYNEQFF	TGTGCCAGCAGTTCCTTCGGGTCGTACAATGAGCAGTTCTTC
-	TRBV10-2	TRBJ1-5	-	CASSDNPGHGFRQPQHF	TGCGCCAGCAGTGATAATCCGGGACACGGTTTCCGTCAGCCCCAGCATTTT
-	TRBV12-3/TRBV12-4	TRBJ1-3	-	CASSLSQGNTIYF	TGTGCCAGCAGTTTAAGTCAGGGAAACACCATATATTTT
-	TRBV19	TRBJ1-2	-	CASTGDYGYTF	TGTGCCAGTACAGGCGACTATGGCTACACCTTC
-	TRBV5-1	TRBJ1-1	-	CASASNVNTEAFF	TGCGCCAGCGCTAGCAACGTCAACACTGAAGCTTTCTTT
-	TRBV7-9	TRBJ2-5	-	CASSRLRETQYF	TGTGCCAGCAGCCGACTACGAGAGACCCAGTACTTC
-	TRBV19	TRBJ1-5	-	CASSSRQTTNQPQHF	TGTGCCAGTAGTTCCAGACAGACAACTAATCAGCCCCAGCATTTT
-	TRBV7-6	TRBJ2-1	-	CASSTPGAGRSYNEQFF	TGTGCCAGCAGCACTCCCGGCGCGGGTCGCTCCTACAATGAGCAGTTCTTC
-	TRBV29-1	TRBJ1-1	-	CSVAPQVTEAFF	TGCAGCGTTGCTCCGCAGGTCACTGAAGCTTTCTTT
once	TRBV4-1	TRBJ2-4	-	CASSQEGPDGWPNIQYF	TGCGCCAGCAGCCAAGAAGGTCCCGACGGGTGGCCAAACATTCAGTACTTC
once	TRBV3-1/TRBV3-2	TRBJ1-1	TRBD1	CASSLQGARAEAFF	TGTGCCAGCAGCCTACAGGGGGCCAGGGCTGAAGCTTTCTTT
-	TRBV7-9	TRBJ2-1	TRBD1	CASADQGAYNEQFF	TGTGCCAGCGCGGACCAGGGGGCATACAATGAGCAGTTCTTC
-	TRBV12-3/TRBV12-4	TRBJ2-2	-	CASSFSGFGELFF	TGTGCCAGCAGTTTTTCCGGTTTCGGGGAGCTGTTTTTT
-	TRBV29-1	TRBJ2-3	TRBD1	CSVEIQTRTGVADTQYF	TGCAGCGTTGAAATCCAAACCAGGACAGGGGTCGCAGATACGCAGTATTTT
-	TRBV3-1/TRBV3-2	TRBJ1-5	-	CASSQDLGGGQPQHF	TGTGCCAGCAGCCAAGATCTAGGAGGCGGTCAGCCCCAGCATTTT
-	TRBV7-2	TRBJ2-3	-	CASSLGRDWDTQYF	TGTGCCAGCAGCTTAGGTAGAGACTGGGATACGCAGTATTTT
few	TRBV11-2	TRBJ1-2	TRBD1	CASSLGRGGGGYTF	TGTGCCAGCAGCTTAGGCCGAGGGGGCGGTGGCTACACCTTC
-	TRBV7-2	TRBJ2-5	-	CASSRVDGQETQYF	TGTGCCAGCAGCCGGGTAGATGGCCAAGAGACCCAGTACTTC
-	TRBV18	TRBJ2-1	-	CASSPRQGSYNEQFF	TGTGCCAGCTCACCAAGGCAGGGGTCCTACAATGAGCAGTTCTTC
-	TRBV19	TRBJ2-3	TRBD1	CASSATGGWADTQYF	TGTGCCAGTAGTGCCACAGGGGGCTGGGCAGATACGCAGTATTTT
-	TRBV27	TRBJ2-5	-	CASSSWWDNQETQYF	TGTGCCAGCAGTTCGTGGTGGGACAACCAAGAGACCCAGTACTTC
-	TRBV5-6	TRBJ2-7	-	CASSNVQGEQYF	TGTGCCAGCAGCAATGTACAGGGTGAGCAGTACTTC
-	TRBV6-6	TRBJ1-5	-	CASSYRTGNQPQHF	TGTGCCAGCAGTTACAGGACAGGCAATCAGCCCCAGCATTTT
-	TRBV4-2	TRBJ2-7	TRBD1	CASSIRDRGLSYEQYF	TGTGCCAGCAGCATCCGGGACAGGGGACTCTCCTACGAGCAGTACTTC
-	TRBV11-2	TRBJ2-3	TRBD2	CASSLRLAGSTDTQYF	TGTGCCAGCAGCTTGCGACTAGCGGGTAGCACAGATACGCAGTATTTT
once	TRBV10-3	TRBJ1-1	-	CAISDPQRGASGTEAFF	TGTGCCATCAGTGACCCACAGCGGGGGGCGTCGGGCACTGAAGCTTTCTTT
few	TRBV12-5	TRBJ2-1	-	CASGLEGRTGQFF	TGTGCTAGTGGTTTGGAAGGGAGGACAGGTCAGTTCTTC
-	TRBV10-3	TRBJ1-4	TRBD1	CAISDSTGGREKLFF	TGTGCCATCAGTGACTCGACAGGGGGTCGAGAAAAACTGTTTTTT
-	TRBV5-1	TRBJ1-2	-	CASSYGNEGYTF	TGCGCCAGCAGCTACGGGAATGAGGGCTACACCTTC